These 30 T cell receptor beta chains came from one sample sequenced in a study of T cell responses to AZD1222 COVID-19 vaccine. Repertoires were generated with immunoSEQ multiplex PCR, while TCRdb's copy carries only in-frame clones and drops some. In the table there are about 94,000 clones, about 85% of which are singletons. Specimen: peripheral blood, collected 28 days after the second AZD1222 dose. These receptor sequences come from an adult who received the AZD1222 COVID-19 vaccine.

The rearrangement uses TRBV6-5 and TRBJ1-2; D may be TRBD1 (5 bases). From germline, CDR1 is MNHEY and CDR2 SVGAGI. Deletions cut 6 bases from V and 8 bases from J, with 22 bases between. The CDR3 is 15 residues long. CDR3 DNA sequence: TGTGCCAGCAGCCCCGGTGACAGCTCCTTTAGCGGCTACACCTTC. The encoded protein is CASSPGDSSFSGYTF.

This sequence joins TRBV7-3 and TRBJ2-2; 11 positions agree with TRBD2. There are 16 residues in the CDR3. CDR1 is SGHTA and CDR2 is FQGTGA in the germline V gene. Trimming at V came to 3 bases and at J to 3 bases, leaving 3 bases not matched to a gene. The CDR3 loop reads CASSFGTSGYTGELFF. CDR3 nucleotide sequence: TGTGCCAGCAGCTTCGGGACTAGCGGATACACCGGGGAGCTGTTTTTT. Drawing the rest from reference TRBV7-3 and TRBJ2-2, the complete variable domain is GAGVSQTPSNKVTEKGKYVELRCDPISGHTALYWYRQSLGQGPEFLIYFQGTGAADDSGLPNDRFFAVRPEGSVSTLKIQRTERGDSAVYLCASSFGTSGYTGELFFGEGSRLTVL.

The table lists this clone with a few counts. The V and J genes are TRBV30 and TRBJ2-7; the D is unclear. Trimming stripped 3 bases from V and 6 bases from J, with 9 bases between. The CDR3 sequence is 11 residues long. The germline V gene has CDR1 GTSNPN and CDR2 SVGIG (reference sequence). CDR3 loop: CAWRFMSEQYF. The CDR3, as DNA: TGTGCCTGGAGATTCATGAGCGAGCAGTACTTC.

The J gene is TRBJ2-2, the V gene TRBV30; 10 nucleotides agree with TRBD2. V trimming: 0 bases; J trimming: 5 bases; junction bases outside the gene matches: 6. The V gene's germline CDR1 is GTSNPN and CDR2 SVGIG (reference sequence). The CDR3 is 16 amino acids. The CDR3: CAWSVFASGSTGELFF. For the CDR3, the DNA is TGTGCCTGGAGTGTCTTCGCTAGCGGGAGTACCGGGGAGCTGTTTTTT.

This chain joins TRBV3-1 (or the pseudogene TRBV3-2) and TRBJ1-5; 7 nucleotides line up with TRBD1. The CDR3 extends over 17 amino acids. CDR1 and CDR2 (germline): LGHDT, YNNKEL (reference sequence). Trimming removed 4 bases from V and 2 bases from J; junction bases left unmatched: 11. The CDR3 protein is CASSPSFGQVGNQPQHF. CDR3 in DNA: TGTGCCAGCAGCCCCTCATTCGGACAGGTGGGCAATCAGCCCCAGCATTTT.

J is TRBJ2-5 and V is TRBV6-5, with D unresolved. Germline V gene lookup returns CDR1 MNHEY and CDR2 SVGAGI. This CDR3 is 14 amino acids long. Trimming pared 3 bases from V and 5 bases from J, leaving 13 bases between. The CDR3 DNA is TGTGCCAGCAGTTATGAGCTTAGGGTTGAGACCCAGTACTTC. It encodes CASSYELRVETQYF.

CDR3 bases: TGTGCCAGCAGCCCGCACTCGAGGGGCGCTCTGGATACGCAGTATTTT. Translation gives CASSPHSRGALDTQYF. The V and J genes are TRBV7-9 and TRBJ2-3; D tentatively fits TRBD1 or TRBD2 (5 bases each). V shed 5 bases and J shed 6 bases, with 21 bases lying between them. Germline V lookup: CDR1 SEHNR, CDR2 FQNEAQ (reference sequence). The CDR3 is 16 amino acids.

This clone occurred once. The DNA of the CDR3 is TGTGCCAGACCCCTGGGGGATACGCAGTATTTT. This translates into CARPLGDTQYF. V is TRBV12-3 or TRBV12-4 and J is TRBJ2-3; D unclear. The V end lost 9 bases, the J end lost 6 bases, and 10 bases lay between the germline ends. The CDR3 runs 11 residues.

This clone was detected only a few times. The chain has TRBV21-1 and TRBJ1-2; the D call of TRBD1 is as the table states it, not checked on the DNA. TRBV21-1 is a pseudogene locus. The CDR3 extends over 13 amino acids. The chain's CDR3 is CASGFRGPAGYTF. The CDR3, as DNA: TGTGCCAGCGGGTTCAGGGGGCCTGCTGGCTACACCTTC.

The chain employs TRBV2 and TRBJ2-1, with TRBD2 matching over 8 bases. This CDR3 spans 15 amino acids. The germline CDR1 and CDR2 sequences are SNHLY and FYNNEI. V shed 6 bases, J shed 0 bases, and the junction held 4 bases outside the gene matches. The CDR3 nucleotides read TGTGCCAGCAGGAGCGGGAGTCTCTCCTACAATGAGCAGTTCTTC. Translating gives CASRSGSLSYNEQFF.

The CDR3 DNA sequence: TGTGCCAGCAGACTGGACAGATATTCACCCCTCCACTTT. Residues: CASRLDRYSPLHF. The chain uses TRBV6-5 and TRBJ1-6; D is perhaps TRBD1 (6 bases). V gave up 6 bases and J gave up 8 bases, with 11 bases separating them. From germline, CDR1 is MNHEY and CDR2 SVGAGI. The CDR3 covers 13 residues.

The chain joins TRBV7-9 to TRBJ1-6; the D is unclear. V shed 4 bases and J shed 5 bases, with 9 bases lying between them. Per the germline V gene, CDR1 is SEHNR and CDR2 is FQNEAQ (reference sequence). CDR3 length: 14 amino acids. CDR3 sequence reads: CASSSTANNSPLHF. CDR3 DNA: TGTGCCAGCAGCTCCACGGCGAATAATTCACCCCTCCACTTT.

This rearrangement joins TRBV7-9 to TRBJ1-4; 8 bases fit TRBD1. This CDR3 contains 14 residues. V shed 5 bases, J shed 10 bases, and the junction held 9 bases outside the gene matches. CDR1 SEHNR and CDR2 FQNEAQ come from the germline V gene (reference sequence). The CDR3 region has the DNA TGTGCCAGCAGCAAACGGACAGGGCGGGTAAAACTGTTTTTT. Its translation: CASSKRTGRVKLFF.

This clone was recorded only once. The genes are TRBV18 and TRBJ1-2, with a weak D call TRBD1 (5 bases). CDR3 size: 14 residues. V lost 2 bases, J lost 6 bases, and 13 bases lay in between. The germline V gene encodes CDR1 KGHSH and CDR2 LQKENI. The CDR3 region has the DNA TGTGCCAGCTCACCATTCCAGGGAAGGGATGGCTACACCTTC. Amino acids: CASSPFQGRDGYTF.

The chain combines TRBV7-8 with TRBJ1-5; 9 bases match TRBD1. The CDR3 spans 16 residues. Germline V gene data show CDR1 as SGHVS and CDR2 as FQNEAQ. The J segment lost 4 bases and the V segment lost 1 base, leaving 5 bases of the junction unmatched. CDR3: CASSLGTGVRNQPQHF. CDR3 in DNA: TGTGCCAGCAGCTTAGGGACAGGGGTTAGGAATCAGCCCCAGCATTTT.

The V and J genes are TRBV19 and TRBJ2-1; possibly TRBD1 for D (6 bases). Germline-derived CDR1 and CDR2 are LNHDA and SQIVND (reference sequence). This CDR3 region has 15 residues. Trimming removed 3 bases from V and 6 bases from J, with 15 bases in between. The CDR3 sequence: CASSIRTGLGNEQFF. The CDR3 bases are TGTGCCAGTAGTATCCGTACAGGGTTAGGCAATGAGCAGTTCTTC.

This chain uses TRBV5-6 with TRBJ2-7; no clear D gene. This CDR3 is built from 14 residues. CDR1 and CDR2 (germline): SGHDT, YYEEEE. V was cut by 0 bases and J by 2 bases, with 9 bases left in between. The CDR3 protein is CASSLGLVAYEQYF. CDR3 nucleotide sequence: TGTGCCAGCAGCTTGGGGCTAGTCGCCTACGAGCAGTACTTC.

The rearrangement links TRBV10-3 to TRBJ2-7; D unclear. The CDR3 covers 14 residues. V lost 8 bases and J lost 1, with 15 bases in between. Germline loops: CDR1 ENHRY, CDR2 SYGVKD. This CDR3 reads CAIAESDGSYEQYF. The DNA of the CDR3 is TGTGCCATCGCCGAATCCGACGGTTCCTACGAGCAGTACTTC.

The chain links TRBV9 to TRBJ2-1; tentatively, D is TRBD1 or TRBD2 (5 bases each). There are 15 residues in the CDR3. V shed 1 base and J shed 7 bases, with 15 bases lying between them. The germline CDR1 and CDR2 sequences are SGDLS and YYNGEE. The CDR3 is CASSVSTRDGNEQFF. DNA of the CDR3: TGTGCCAGCAGCGTATCGACCAGGGACGGGAATGAGCAGTTCTTC.

For the CDR3, the DNA is TGCGCCAGCAGCCCGGACAGGGGGCTCACTGAAGCTTTCTTT. This encodes CASSPDRGLTEAFF. This chain joins TRBV10-1 and TRBJ1-1; TRBD1 matches at 11 bases. Germline assignment: CDR1 WNHNN and CDR2 SYGVQD (reference sequence). Losses at the gene ends were 6 bases for V and 4 bases for J; bases not matched to a gene: 4. The CDR3 sequence is 14 residues long.

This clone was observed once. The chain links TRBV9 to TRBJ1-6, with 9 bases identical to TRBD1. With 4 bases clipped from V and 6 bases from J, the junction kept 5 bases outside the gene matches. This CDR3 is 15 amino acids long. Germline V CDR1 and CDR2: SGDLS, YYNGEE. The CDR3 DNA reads TGTGCCAGCAGCCCGAGGGACAGGGCTAATTCACCCCTCCACTTT. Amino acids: CASSPRDRANSPLHF.

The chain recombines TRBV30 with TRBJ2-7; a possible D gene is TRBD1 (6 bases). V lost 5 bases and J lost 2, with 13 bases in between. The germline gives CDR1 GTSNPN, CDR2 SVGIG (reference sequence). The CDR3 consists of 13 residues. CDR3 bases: TGTGCCTGGGCTCAGGGGTATCCCTACGAGCAGTACTTC. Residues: CAWAQGYPYEQYF.

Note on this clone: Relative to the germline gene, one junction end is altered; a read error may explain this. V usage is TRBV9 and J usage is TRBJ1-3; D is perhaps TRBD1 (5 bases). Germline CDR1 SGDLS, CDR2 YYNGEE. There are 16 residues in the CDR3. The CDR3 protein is CASSPTAGGGGNIIYF. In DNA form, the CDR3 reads TGTGCCAGCAGCCCGACGGCTGGGGGTGGTGGAAACATCATATATTTT.

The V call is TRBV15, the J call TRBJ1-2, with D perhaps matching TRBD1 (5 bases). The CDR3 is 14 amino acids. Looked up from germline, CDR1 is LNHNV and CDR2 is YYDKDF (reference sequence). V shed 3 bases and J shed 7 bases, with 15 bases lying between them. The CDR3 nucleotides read TGTGCCACCAGCAGTAAAATATATGGGGGTGGCTACACCTTC. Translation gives CATSSKIYGGGYTF.

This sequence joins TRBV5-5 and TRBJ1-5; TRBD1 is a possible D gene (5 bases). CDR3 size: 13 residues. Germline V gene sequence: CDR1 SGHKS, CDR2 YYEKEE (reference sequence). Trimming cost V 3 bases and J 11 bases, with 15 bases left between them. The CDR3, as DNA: TGTGCCAGCAGCTCGGGACCCCAAATGGCCCAGCATTTT. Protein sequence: CASSSGPQMAQHF. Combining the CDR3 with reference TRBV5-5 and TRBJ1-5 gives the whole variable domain DAGVTQSPTHLIKTRGQQVTLRCSPISGHKSVSWYQQVLGQGPQFIFQYYEKEERGRGNFPDRFSARQFPNYSSELNVNALLLGDSALYLCASSSGPQMAQHFGDGTRLSIL.

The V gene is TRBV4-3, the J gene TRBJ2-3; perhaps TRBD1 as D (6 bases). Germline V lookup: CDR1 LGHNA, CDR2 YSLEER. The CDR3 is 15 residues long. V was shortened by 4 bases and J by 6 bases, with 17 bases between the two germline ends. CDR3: CASSPGDILTDTQYF. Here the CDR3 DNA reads TGCGCCAGCAGCCCAGGGGACATACTCACGGATACGCAGTATTTT.

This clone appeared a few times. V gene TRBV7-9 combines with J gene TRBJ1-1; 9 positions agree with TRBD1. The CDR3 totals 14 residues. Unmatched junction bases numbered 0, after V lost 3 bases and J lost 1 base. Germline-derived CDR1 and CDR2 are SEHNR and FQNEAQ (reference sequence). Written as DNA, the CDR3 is TGTGCCAGCAGCTTGGGACAGGGGAACACTGAAGCTTTCTTT. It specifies CASSLGQGNTEAFF.

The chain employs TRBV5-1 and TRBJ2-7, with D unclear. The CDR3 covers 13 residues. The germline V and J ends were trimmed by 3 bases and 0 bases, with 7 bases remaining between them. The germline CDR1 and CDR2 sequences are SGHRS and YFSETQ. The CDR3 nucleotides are TGCGCCAGCAGCTGGGATACCTCCTACGAGCAGTACTTC. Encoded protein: CASSWDTSYEQYF.

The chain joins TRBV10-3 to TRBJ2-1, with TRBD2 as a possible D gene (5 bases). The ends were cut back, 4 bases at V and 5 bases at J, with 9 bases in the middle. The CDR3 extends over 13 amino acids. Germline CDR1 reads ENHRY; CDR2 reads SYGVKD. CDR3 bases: TGTGCCATCAGTGTACTAGAGAACAATGAGCAGTTCTTC. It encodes CAISVLENNEQFF.

The CDR3 DNA reads as TGTGCTAGTGGTTTGGTACGAGGGAGCGAGCAGTTCTTC. Protein: CASGLVRGSEQFF. The chain is built from TRBV12-5 and TRBJ2-1, with D perhaps matching TRBD2 (5 bases). The CDR3 totals 13 residues. V gave up 0 bases and J gave up 10 bases, with 10 bases separating them. Germline CDR1 and CDR2: LGHNT and FRNRAP.